This T cell receptor (beta chain) was recovered during a study of T cells in Graves' hyperthyroidism and ophthalmopathy. RNA transcripts served as the template for amplifying TCR beta CDR3 regions. The primer set for the first-round RT-PCR of the TCR CDR3 was HTBI. Each CDR3 protein gets one entry after TCRdb re-called the multiplex PCR reads with MiXCR. Counted here are roughly 740,000 distinct CDR3 sequences, about a sixth occurring once; the ten biggest clones make up roughly 8%. In germline, CDR1 is MDHEN, CDR2 SYDVKM. The CDR3 totals 12 residues. Trimming left V 5 bases short and J 4 bases short, with 9 bases between. Study-wide results and caveats: Ophthalmopathy onset followed model prediction by a median approximately 5.9 months.

Comment on this clonotype: The antigen is not known.

Material for sequencing was blood. The chain employs TRBV28 and TRBJ2-7; tentatively, D is TRBD1 or TRBD2 (5 bases each). This TCR derives from a young man with Graves' hyperthyroidism. In DNA, the CDR3 is TGTGCCAGCAGTGATGGGGGTTACGAGCAGTACTTC. The encoded protein is CASSDGGYEQYF.